One T cell receptor beta chain is described in this entry. This entry comes from a study of blood T cell repertoires in COVID-19. Turning to the study itself: Samples representing acute and convalescent COVID-19 were sourced from the United States, Italy and Spain.

Original data processing: The authors estimated nucleated cell counts from reference gene primer amplification. Data came from immunoSEQ multiplex PCR; TCRdb stores just in-frame clones and leaves some out. V and J calls plus clone size are reproduced from that table; the DNA served to infer D and trimming. The sample lists approximately 210,000 clones, over 75% seen once, with roughly 4.5% in the top ten. Per germline, CDR1 MNHEY and CDR2 SVGEGT. The V end was cut by 4 bases, the J end by 3 bases, with 12 bases between. The CDR3 is made up of 14 amino acids. The sample taken for sequencing was PBMCs or T cells enriched from blood (not recorded which). The chain joins TRBV6-2 or TRBV6-3 to TRBJ1-1, with unresolved D. The receptor's source is a man between 25 and 39 years old with acute COVID-19. CDR3 amino acids: CASSFSGRDTEAFF. The CDR3 DNA sequence: TGTGCCAGCAGTTTTTCCGGCCGGGACACTGAAGCTTTCTTT.